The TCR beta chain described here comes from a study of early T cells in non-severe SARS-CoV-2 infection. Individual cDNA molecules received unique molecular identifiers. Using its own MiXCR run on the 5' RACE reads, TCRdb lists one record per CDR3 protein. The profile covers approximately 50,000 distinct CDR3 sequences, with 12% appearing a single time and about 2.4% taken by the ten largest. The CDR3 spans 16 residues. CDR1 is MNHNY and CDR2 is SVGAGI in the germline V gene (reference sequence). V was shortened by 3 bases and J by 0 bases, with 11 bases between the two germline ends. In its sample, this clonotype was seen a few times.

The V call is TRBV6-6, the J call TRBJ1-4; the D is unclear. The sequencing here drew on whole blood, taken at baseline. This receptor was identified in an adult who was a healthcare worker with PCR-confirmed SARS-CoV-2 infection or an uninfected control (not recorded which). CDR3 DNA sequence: TGTGCCAGCAGTTATTTCCGGAGTGCAACTAATGAAAAACTGTTTTTT. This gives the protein CASSYFRSATNEKLFF.